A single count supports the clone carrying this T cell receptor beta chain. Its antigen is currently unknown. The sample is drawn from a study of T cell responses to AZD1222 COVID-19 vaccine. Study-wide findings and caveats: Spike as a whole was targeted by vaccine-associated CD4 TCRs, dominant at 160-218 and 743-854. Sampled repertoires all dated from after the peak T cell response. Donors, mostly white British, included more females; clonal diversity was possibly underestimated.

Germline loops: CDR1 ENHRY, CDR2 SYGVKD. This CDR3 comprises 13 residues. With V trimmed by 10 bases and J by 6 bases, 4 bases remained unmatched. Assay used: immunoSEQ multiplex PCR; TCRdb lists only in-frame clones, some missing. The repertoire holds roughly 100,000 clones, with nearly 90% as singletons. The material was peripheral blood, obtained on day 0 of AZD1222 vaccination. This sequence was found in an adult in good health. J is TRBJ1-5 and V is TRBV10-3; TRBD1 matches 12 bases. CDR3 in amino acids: CATGTGGGQPQHF. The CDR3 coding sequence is TGTGCCACGGGGACAGGGGGCGGTCAGCCCCAGCATTTT.